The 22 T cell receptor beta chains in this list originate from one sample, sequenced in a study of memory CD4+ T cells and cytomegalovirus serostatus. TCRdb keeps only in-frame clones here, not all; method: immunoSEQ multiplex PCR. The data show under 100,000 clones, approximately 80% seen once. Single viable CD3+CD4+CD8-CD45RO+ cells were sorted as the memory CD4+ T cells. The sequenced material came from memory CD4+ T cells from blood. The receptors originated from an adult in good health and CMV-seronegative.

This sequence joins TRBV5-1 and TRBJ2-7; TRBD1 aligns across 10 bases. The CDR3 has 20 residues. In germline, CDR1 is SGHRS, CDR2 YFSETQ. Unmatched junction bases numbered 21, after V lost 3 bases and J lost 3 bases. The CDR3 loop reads CASSWVVGTGAFPDLYEQYF. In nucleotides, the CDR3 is TGCGCCAGCAGCTGGGTGGTAGGGACAGGGGCCTTCCCGGACCTCTACGAGCAGTACTTC.

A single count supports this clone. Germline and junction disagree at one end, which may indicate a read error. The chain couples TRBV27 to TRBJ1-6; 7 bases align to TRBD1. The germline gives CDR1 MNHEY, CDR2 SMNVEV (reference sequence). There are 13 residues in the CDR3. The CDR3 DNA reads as TGCTATGTCAGGGGGTCCTATAATTCACCCCTCCACTTT. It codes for CYVRGSYNSPLHF.

The CDR3 protein is CASSEGTGYNEQFF. The CDR3 DNA follows: TGCGCCAGCAGCGAGGGGACAGGGTACAATGAGCAGTTCTTC. This chain uses TRBV5-1 with TRBJ2-1; 9 bases are a match to TRBD1. After removal of 4 bases from V and 4 bases from J, the junction contained 3 bases not matched to a gene. Germline lookup yields CDR1 SGHRS and CDR2 YFSETQ. This CDR3 has 14 residues. The complete variable domain, with remaining parts taken from reference TRBV5-1 and TRBJ2-1, reads KAGVTQTPRYLIKTRGQQVTLSCSPISGHRSVSWYQQTPGQGLQFLFEYFSETQRNKGNFPGRFSGRQFSNSRSEMNVSTLELGDSALYLCASSEGTGYNEQFFGPGTRLTVL.

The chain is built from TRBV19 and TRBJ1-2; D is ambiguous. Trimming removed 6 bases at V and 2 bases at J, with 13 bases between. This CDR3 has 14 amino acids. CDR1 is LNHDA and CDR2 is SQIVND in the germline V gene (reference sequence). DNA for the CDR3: TGTGCCAGTAGCCCTCAGGTATCCAACTATGGCTACACCTTC. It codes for CASSPQVSNYGYTF.

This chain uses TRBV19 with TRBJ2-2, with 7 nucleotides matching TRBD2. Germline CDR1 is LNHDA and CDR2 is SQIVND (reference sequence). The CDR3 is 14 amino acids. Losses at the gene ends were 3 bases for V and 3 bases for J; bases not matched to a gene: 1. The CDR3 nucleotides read TGTGCCAGTAGTATGGGAGGGGACACCGGGGAGCTGTTTTTT. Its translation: CASSMGGDTGELFF.

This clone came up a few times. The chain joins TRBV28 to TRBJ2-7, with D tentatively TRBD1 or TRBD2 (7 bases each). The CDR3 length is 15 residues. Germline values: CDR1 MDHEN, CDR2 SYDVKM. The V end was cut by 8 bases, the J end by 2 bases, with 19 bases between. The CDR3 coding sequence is TGTGCCAGCGCTTCAGGGGGGGACGGAGCCTACGAGCAGTACTTC. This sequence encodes CASASGGDGAYEQYF.

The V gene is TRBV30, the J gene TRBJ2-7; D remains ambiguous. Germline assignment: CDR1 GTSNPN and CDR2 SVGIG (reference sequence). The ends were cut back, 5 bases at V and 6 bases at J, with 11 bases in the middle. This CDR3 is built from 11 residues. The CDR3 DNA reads TGTGCCTGGGGGCTTGGTTTCGAGCAGTACTTC. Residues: CAWGLGFEQYF.

As DNA, the CDR3 is TGTGCCAGCAGCCGACAGGGGGCAATTGAAGCTTTCTTT. Translating it yields CASSRQGAIEAFF. The chain uses TRBV7-9 and TRBJ1-1; 10 nucleotides agree with TRBD1. CDR1 is SEHNR and CDR2 is FQNEAQ in the germline V gene (reference sequence). J gave up 7 bases and V 5 bases, and 4 bases lay outside the gene matches. CDR3 size: 13 residues.

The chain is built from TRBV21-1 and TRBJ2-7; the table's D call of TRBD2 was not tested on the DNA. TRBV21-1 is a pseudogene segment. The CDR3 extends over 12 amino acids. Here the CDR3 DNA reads TGTGCCAGCAGCACTCGGGGGTACGAGCAGTACTTC. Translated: CASSTRGYEQYF.

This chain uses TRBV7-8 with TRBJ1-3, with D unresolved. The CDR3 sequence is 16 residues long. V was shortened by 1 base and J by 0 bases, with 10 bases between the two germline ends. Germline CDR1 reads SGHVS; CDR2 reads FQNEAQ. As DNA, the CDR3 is TGTGCCAGCAGCTTAGACCCGGTGGACTCTGGAAACACCATATATTTT. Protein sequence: CASSLDPVDSGNTIYF.

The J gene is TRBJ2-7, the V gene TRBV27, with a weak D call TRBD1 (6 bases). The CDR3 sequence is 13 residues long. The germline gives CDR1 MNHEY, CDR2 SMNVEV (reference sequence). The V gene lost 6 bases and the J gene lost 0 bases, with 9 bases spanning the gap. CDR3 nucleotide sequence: TGTGCCAGCAGGGGGACAAACTCCTACGAGCAGTACTTC. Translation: CASRGTNSYEQYF.

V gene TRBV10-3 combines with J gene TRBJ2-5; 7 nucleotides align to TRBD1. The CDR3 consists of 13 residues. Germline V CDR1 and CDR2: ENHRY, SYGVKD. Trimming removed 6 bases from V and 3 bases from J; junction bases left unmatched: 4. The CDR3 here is CAISGQEEETQYF. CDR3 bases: TGTGCCATCAGCGGACAGGAAGAAGAGACCCAGTACTTC.

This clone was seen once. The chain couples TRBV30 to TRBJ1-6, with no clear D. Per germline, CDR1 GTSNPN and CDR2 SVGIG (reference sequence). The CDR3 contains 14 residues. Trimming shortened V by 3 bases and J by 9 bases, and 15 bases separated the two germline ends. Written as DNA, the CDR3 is TGTGCCTGGAGGGCCCGGGCATTCGGTTCACCCCTCCACTTT. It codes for CAWRARAFGSPLHF.

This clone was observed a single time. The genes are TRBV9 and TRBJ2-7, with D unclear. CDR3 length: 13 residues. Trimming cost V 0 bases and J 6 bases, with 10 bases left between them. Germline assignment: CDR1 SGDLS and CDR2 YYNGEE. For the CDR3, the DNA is TGTGCCAGCAGCGTAGGTCAGGTTGGCGAGCAGTACTTC. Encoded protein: CASSVGQVGEQYF.

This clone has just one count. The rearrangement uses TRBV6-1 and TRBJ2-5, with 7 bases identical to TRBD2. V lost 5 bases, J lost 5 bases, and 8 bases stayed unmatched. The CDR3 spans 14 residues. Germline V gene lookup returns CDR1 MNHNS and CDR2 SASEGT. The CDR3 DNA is TGTGCCAGCAGTATCCTTTGGGGGGGGGAGACCCAGTACTTC. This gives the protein CASSILWGGETQYF.

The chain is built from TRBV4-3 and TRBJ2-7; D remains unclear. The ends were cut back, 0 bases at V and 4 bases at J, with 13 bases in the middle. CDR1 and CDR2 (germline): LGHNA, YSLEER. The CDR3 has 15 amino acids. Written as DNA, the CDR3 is TGCGCCAGCAGCCAAGATCTTCGACGGCCATACGAGCAGTACTTC. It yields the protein CASSQDLRRPYEQYF.

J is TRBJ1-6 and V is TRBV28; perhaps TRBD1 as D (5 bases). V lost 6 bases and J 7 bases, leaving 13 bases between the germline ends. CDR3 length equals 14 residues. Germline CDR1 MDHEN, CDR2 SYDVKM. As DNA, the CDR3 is TGTGCCAGCAGCGCGGACACGGCAAATTCACCCCTCCACTTT. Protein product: CASSADTANSPLHF.

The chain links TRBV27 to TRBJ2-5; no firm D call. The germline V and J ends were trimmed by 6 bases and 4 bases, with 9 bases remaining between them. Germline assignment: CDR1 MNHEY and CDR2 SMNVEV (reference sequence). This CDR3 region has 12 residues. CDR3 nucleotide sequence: TGTGCCAGCAGAAGGGTTGGAGAGACCCAGTACTTC. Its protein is CASRRVGETQYF.

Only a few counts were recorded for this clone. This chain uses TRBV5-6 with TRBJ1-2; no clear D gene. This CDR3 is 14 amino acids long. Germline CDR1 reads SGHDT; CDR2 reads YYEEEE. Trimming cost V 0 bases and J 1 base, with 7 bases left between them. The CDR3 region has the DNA TGTGCCAGCAGCTTGGCACAGCGTAACTATGGCTACACCTTC. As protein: CASSLAQRNYGYTF.

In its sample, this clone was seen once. This CDR3 is CSVETSLPNTGELFF. CDR3 nucleotides: TGCAGCGTCGAAACATCCCTCCCGAACACCGGGGAGCTGTTTTTT. The chain couples TRBV29-1 to TRBJ2-2; D gene unclear. The V gene's germline CDR1 is SQVTM and CDR2 ANQGSEA. V was pared by 6 bases and J by 0 bases, with 14 bases between. This CDR3 spans 15 amino acids.

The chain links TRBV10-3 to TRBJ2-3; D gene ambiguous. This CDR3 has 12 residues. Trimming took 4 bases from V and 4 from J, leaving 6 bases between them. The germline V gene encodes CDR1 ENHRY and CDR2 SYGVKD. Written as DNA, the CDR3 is TGTGCCATCAGTGCAGTGTCAGATACGCAGTATTTT. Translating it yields CAISAVSDTQYF.

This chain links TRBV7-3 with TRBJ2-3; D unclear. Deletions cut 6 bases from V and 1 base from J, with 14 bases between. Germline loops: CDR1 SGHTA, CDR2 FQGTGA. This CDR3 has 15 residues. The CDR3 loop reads CASSRAPSGTDTQYF. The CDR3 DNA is TGTGCCAGCAGTAGGGCCCCCAGCGGCACAGATACGCAGTATTTT. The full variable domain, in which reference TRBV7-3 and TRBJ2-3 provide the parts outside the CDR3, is GAGVSQTPSNKVTEKGKYVELRCDPISGHTALYWYRQSLGQGPEFLIYFQGTGAADDSGLPNDRFFAVRPEGSVSTLKIQRTERGDSAVYLCASSRAPSGTDTQYFGPGTRLTVL.